This T cell receptor beta chain derives from a study of shared clonotypes between healthy human individuals. Study conclusions and caveats: In the sorted subsets, rarefaction showed sequencing was incomplete despite large depth. Generation of non-shared clonotypes was less probable than generation of clonotypes shared by all four donors.

Germline CDR1 and CDR2: LNHDA and SQIVND (reference sequence). CDR3 length equals 16 residues. The V and J ends lost 0 bases and 5 bases respectively, with 13 bases between them. CD45RO-negative CD8 cells positively selected for CCR7 made up the naive population, which excluded terminally differentiated effector memory CD45RA+ cells. Deep was the level at which the assay was run. Per the study methods: ImmunoSEQ sequences covered only the junction and lacked quality scores; filtering therefore differed. The table came from immunoSEQ multiplex PCR; TCRdb's copy has only in-frame clones and leaves some out. That table furnishes V, J and clone size, whereas the DNA furnished D and trimming. Here the sample spans around 600,000 clones, approximately 96% being singletons. A note on this clone: Antigen specificity is unknown.

Sequencing used naive CD8+ T cells sorted from blood. This rearrangement joins TRBV19 to TRBJ2-2; TRBD2 might be the D (5 bases). The receptor's source is a woman aged 25 to 39 in good health. For the CDR3, the DNA is TGTGCCAGTAGTATAGATCGGACTTATTTGACCGGGGAGCTGTTTTTT. Its protein product is CASSIDRTYLTGELFF. The full variable domain, in which reference TRBV19 and TRBJ2-2 provide the parts outside the CDR3, is DGGITQSPKYLFRKEGQNVTLSCEQNLNHDAMYWYRQDPGQGLRLIYYSQIVNDFQKGDIAEGYSVSREKKESFPLTVTSAQKNPTAFYLCASSIDRTYLTGELFFGEGSRLTVL.